The rows below give T cell receptor beta chains drawn from one sample of a study of shared clonotypes between healthy human individuals. Generated by immunoSEQ multiplex PCR, the TCRdb table keeps only in-frame clones and is missing some. Of some 530,000 clones in the sample, roughly 80% are singletons; the top ten hold roughly 12%. Sequences were obtained from PBMCs. The receptors were sampled from a woman in her thirties or forties in good health. Some clones in this sample may be carry-over from other donors' samples. CDR3s include the opening cysteine and the closing phenylalanine or tryptophan. The order of the fields is clone size, D gene, V gene, CDR3 length, J gene, CDR3 protein, CDR3 DNA. A D gene is named only where the DNA matches it firmly. Part of the rows lack a size; the others show once, few, many or a class for expanded clones.

clone_size: NA; d_call: NA; v_call: TRBV7-2; cdr3_length: 13; j_call: TRBJ1-5; cdr3_aa: CASSPSADQPQHF; cdr3_nt: TGTGCCAGCAGCCCGTCTGCCGATCAGCCCCAGCATTTT
clone_size: NA; d_call: NA; v_call: TRBV28; cdr3_length: 14; j_call: TRBJ2-2; cdr3_aa: CASSPLRFSGELFF; cdr3_nt: TGTGCCAGCAGTCCCCTTAGATTCAGCGGGGAGCTGTTTTTT
clone_size: NA; d_call: NA; v_call: TRBV6-6; cdr3_length: 14; j_call: TRBJ2-4; cdr3_aa: CASNPLRGSDIQYF; cdr3_nt: TGTGCCAGCAACCCCCTCCGGGGGAGCGACATTCAGTACTTC
clone_size: NA; d_call: NA; v_call: TRBV6-1; cdr3_length: 14; j_call: TRBJ1-1; cdr3_aa: CASSQAPMNTEAFF; cdr3_nt: TGTGCCAGCAGTCAGGCCCCCATGAACACTGAAGCTTTCTTT
clone_size: many; d_call: NA; v_call: TRBV5-4; cdr3_length: 16; j_call: TRBJ2-3; cdr3_aa: CASSSRKQGVTDTQYF; cdr3_nt: TGTGCCAGCAGCTCGCGGAAACAGGGAGTCACAGATACGCAGTATTTT
clone_size: NA; d_call: TRBD1; v_call: TRBV6-1; cdr3_length: 16; j_call: TRBJ1-1; cdr3_aa: CASSEARGQGNTEAFF; cdr3_nt: TGTGCCAGCAGTGAAGCGAGGGGGCAGGGGAACACTGAAGCTTTCTTT
clone_size: NA; d_call: NA; v_call: TRBV7-7; cdr3_length: 13; j_call: TRBJ2-5; cdr3_aa: CASSRRDSGTQYF; cdr3_nt: TGTGCCAGCAGCCGAAGGGACTCGGGGACCCAGTACTTC
clone_size: NA; d_call: NA; v_call: TRBV7-6; cdr3_length: 15; j_call: TRBJ2-1; cdr3_aa: CASSPQGEPYNEQFF; cdr3_nt: TGTGCCAGCAGCCCCCAGGGCGAACCCTACAATGAGCAGTTCTTC
clone_size: NA; d_call: NA; v_call: TRBV4-1; cdr3_length: 16; j_call: TRBJ1-4; cdr3_aa: CASSQGIVAGNEKLFF; cdr3_nt: TGCGCCAGCAGCCAAGGGATTGTAGCGGGGAATGAAAAACTGTTTTTT
clone_size: once; d_call: TRBD2; v_call: TRBV5-1; cdr3_length: 16; j_call: TRBJ2-7; cdr3_aa: CASSLGTSGISYEQYF; cdr3_nt: TGCGCCAGCAGCCTAGGGACTAGCGGGATCTCCTACGAGCAGTACTTC
clone_size: NA; d_call: NA; v_call: TRBV10-1; cdr3_length: 14; j_call: TRBJ2-7; cdr3_aa: CASSEGDSLYEQYF; cdr3_nt: TGCGCCAGCAGTGAGGGCGACTCTCTTTACGAGCAGTACTTC
clone_size: NA; d_call: NA; v_call: TRBV6-1; cdr3_length: 13; j_call: TRBJ1-1; cdr3_aa: CASSVGENTEAFF; cdr3_nt: TGTGCCAGCAGTGTTGGAGAGAACACTGAAGCTTTCTTT
clone_size: NA; d_call: TRBD1; v_call: TRBV2; cdr3_length: 15; j_call: TRBJ1-5; cdr3_aa: CASSGGRGPGQPQHF; cdr3_nt: TGTGCCAGCAGTGGGGGCAGGGGGCCGGGTCAGCCCCAGCATTTT
clone_size: NA; d_call: TRBD2; v_call: TRBV7-8; cdr3_length: 13; j_call: TRBJ2-7; cdr3_aa: CASSRAREYEQYF; cdr3_nt: TGTGCCAGCAGCCGGGCGCGGGAGTACGAGCAGTACTTC
clone_size: few; d_call: NA; v_call: TRBV5-4; cdr3_length: 16; j_call: TRBJ2-1; cdr3_aa: CASSLRASSSYNEQFF; cdr3_nt: TGTGCCAGCAGCTTGCGGGCAAGCAGCTCCTACAATGAGCAGTTCTTC
clone_size: NA; d_call: TRBD2; v_call: TRBV4-3; cdr3_length: 15; j_call: TRBJ2-1; cdr3_aa: CASSQDRTSLSEQFF; cdr3_nt: TGCGCCAGCAGCCAAGATCGGACTAGCTTGAGTGAGCAGTTCTTC
clone_size: NA; d_call: NA; v_call: TRBV6-4; cdr3_length: 19; j_call: TRBJ1-2; cdr3_aa: CASSDYENTGNLLNYGYTF; cdr3_nt: TGTGCCAGCAGTGACTATGAGAATACAGGAAACCTTCTTAACTATGGCTACACCTTC
clone_size: NA; d_call: NA; v_call: TRBV28; cdr3_length: 14; j_call: TRBJ1-2; cdr3_aa: CASSSATISYGYTF; cdr3_nt: TGTGCCAGCAGTAGCGCCACGATTTCGTATGGCTACACCTTC
clone_size: NA; d_call: TRBD2; v_call: TRBV9; cdr3_length: 14; j_call: TRBJ2-2; cdr3_aa: CASSSSGRSGELFF; cdr3_nt: TGTGCCAGCAGCTCCAGCGGGAGAAGCGGGGAGCTGTTTTTT
clone_size: few; d_call: TRBD1; v_call: TRBV14; cdr3_length: 17; j_call: TRBJ2-7; cdr3_aa: CASSQDLGDSSIEEQYF; cdr3_nt: TGTGCCAGCAGCCAAGATCTCGGGGACAGTTCCATAGAAGAGCAGTACTTC
clone_size: NA; d_call: TRBD1; v_call: TRBV19; cdr3_length: 15; j_call: TRBJ1-5; cdr3_aa: CASSLGQGVVQPQHF; cdr3_nt: TGTGCCAGTAGTTTGGGACAGGGGGTTGTCCAGCCCCAGCATTTT
clone_size: NA; d_call: TRBD1; v_call: TRBV5-4; cdr3_length: 15; j_call: TRBJ1-5; cdr3_aa: CATGQDPGRNQPQHF; cdr3_nt: TGTGCCACTGGACAGGACCCGGGGCGCAATCAGCCCCAGCATTTT
clone_size: NA; d_call: TRBD2; v_call: TRBV5-1; cdr3_length: 15; j_call: TRBJ2-3; cdr3_aa: CATSDAGALADTQYF; cdr3_nt: TGCGCCACCTCAGACGCGGGAGCTTTAGCAGATACGCAGTATTTT
clone_size: NA; d_call: TRBD1; v_call: TRBV28; cdr3_length: 14; j_call: TRBJ2-7; cdr3_aa: CASQTGATTYEQYF; cdr3_nt: TGTGCCAGCCAGACAGGGGCGACTACCTACGAGCAGTACTTC
clone_size: NA; d_call: NA; v_call: TRBV9; cdr3_length: 13; j_call: TRBJ1-2; cdr3_aa: CASSVSRTAGYTF; cdr3_nt: TGTGCCAGCAGCGTATCAAGGACAGCGGGCTACACCTTC
clone_size: NA; d_call: NA; v_call: TRBV30; cdr3_length: 13; j_call: TRBJ1-2; cdr3_aa: CAWSVTGNYGYTF; cdr3_nt: TGTGCCTGGAGTGTAACAGGGAACTATGGCTACACCTTC
clone_size: few; d_call: NA; v_call: TRBV11-3; cdr3_length: 13; j_call: TRBJ2-1; cdr3_aa: CASSYSGAQEQFF; cdr3_nt: TGTGCCAGCAGCTACTCGGGAGCGCAAGAGCAGTTCTTC
clone_size: NA; d_call: NA; v_call: TRBV5-6; cdr3_length: 14; j_call: TRBJ1-5; cdr3_aa: CASSLGGTGAPQHF; cdr3_nt: TGTGCCAGCAGCTTGGGGGGTACCGGTGCGCCCCAGCATTTT
clone_size: NA; d_call: NA; v_call: TRBV30; cdr3_length: 13; j_call: TRBJ2-7; cdr3_aa: CAWSRLLSYEQYF; cdr3_nt: TGTGCCTGGAGTAGACTCCTCTCCTACGAGCAGTACTTC
clone_size: NA; d_call: NA; v_call: TRBV7-8; cdr3_length: 16; j_call: TRBJ2-7; cdr3_aa: CASTLGEGWSSYEQYF; cdr3_nt: TGTGCCAGCACCCTAGGGGAAGGTTGGAGCTCCTACGAGCAGTACTTC
clone_size: NA; d_call: NA; v_call: TRBV14; cdr3_length: 14; j_call: TRBJ2-7; cdr3_aa: CASSHLDGSYEQYF; cdr3_nt: TGTGCCAGCAGCCACCTGGACGGTTCCTACGAGCAGTACTTC
clone_size: NA; d_call: TRBD2; v_call: TRBV6-6; cdr3_length: 15; j_call: TRBJ2-5; cdr3_aa: CASSWSGRDQETQYF; cdr3_nt: TGTGCCAGCAGCTGGAGCGGGAGGGACCAAGAGACCCAGTACTTC
clone_size: few; d_call: NA; v_call: TRBV4-1; cdr3_length: 15; j_call: TRBJ1-5; cdr3_aa: CASSQETGTTQPQHF; cdr3_nt: TGCGCCAGCAGCCAAGAGACCGGGACAACTCAGCCCCAGCATTTT
clone_size: NA; d_call: TRBD1; v_call: TRBV2; cdr3_length: 15; j_call: TRBJ2-7; cdr3_aa: CASSYSPGTGYEQYF; cdr3_nt: TGTGCCAGCAGTTACTCCCCCGGGACAGGGTACGAGCAGTACTTC
clone_size: once; d_call: NA; v_call: TRBV5-6; cdr3_length: 13; j_call: TRBJ1-2; cdr3_aa: CASSPDTDYGYTF; cdr3_nt: TGTGCCAGCAGCCCAGACACAGACTATGGCTACACCTTC
clone_size: once; d_call: NA; v_call: TRBV29-1; cdr3_length: 10; j_call: TRBJ2-1; cdr3_aa: CSGGTPEQFF; cdr3_nt: TGCAGCGGGGGGACGCCCGAGCAGTTCTTC
clone_size: NA; d_call: NA; v_call: TRBV7-2; cdr3_length: 12; j_call: TRBJ2-3; cdr3_aa: CASTNRLDTQYF; cdr3_nt: TGTGCCAGCACTAATCGTCTGGATACGCAGTATTTT
clone_size: NA; d_call: NA; v_call: TRBV7-2; cdr3_length: 13; j_call: TRBJ1-5; cdr3_aa: CASSSENNQPQHF; cdr3_nt: TGTGCCAGCAGCTCCGAAAACAATCAGCCCCAGCATTTT
clone_size: few; d_call: NA; v_call: TRBV6-5; cdr3_length: 14; j_call: TRBJ1-2; cdr3_aa: CASRSTGSNYGYTF; cdr3_nt: TGTGCCAGCAGGAGTACAGGGAGTAACTATGGCTACACCTTC